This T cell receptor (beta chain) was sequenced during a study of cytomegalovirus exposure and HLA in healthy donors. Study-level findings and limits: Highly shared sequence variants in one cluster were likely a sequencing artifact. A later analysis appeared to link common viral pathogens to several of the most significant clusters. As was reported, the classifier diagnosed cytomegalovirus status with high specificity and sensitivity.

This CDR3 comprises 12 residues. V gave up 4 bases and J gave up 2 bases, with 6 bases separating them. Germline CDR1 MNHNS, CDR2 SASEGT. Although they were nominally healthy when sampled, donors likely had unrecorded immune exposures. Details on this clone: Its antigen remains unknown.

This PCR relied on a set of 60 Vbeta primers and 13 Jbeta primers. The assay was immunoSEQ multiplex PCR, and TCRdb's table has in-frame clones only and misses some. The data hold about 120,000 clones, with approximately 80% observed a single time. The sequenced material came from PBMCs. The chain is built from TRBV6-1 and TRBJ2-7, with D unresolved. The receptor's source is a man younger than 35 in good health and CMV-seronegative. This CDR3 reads CASSGLAYEQYF. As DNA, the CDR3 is TGTGCCAGCAGTGGACTGGCCTACGAGCAGTACTTC.